A selection of T cell receptor beta chains follows, all from one sample in a study of cytomegalovirus exposure and HLA in healthy donors. Only in-frame clones appear in the TCRdb table, and some are missing; sequencing was by immunoSEQ multiplex PCR. The sample has about 330,000 clones; about nine tenths are singletons. The source material was PBMCs. All receptors derive from a woman aged 18-29 years in good health and CMV-seronegative. Each CDR3 is given with its conserved first and last residue. A D gene is named only where the DNA matches it firmly. The size field is filled for only some rows; it gives once, few, many or a size class.

clone_size,v_call,j_call,d_call,cdr3_aa,cdr3_nt
.,TRBV19,TRBJ1-2,.,CASSTQAGGHIYGYTF,TGTGCCAGTAGTACCCAGGCTGGGGGACACATCTATGGCTACACCTTC
.,TRBV2,TRBJ2-5,.,CASSWGEWETQYF,TGTGCCAGTAGTTGGGGGGAGTGGGAGACCCAGTACTTC
once,TRBV7-2,TRBJ2-7,TRBD2,CASSSRTSGSKGYEQYF,TGTGCCAGCAGTTCGAGGACTAGCGGGAGTAAAGGCTACGAGCAGTACTTC
once,TRBV4-2,TRBJ2-1,.,CASSQDHEGGAYNEQFF,TGTGCCAGCAGCCAAGATCATGAGGGGGGGGCCTACAATGAGCAGTTCTTC
.,TRBV7-2,TRBJ2-3,TRBD1,CASSRDRGTDTQYF,TGTGCCAGCAGCCGTGACAGGGGCACAGATACGCAGTATTTT
.,TRBV5-1,TRBJ1-2,.,CASSRTGSDYGYTF,TGCGCCAGCAGCAGAACAGGGAGTGACTATGGCTACACCTTC
.,TRBV7-6,TRBJ2-7,TRBD2,CASSTGLAGGPPGSYEQYF,TGTGCCAGCAGCACCGGACTAGCGGGAGGACCCCCAGGGTCCTACGAGCAGTACTTC
.,TRBV18,TRBJ2-3,TRBD1,CASSPNPGTGSPDTQYF,TGTGCCAGCTCACCGAATCCCGGGACAGGGAGCCCAGATACGCAGTATTTT
.,TRBV10-2,TRBJ2-1,.,CASSGSQRVNEQFF,TGCGCCAGCAGTGGATCCCAGCGGGTCAATGAGCAGTTCTTC
.,TRBV7-2,TRBJ2-1,.,CASSSYSGPSNEQFF,TGTGCCAGCAGCTCCTATAGCGGCCCCTCGAATGAGCAGTTCTTC
.,TRBV30,TRBJ1-1,.,CAWSREVNTEAFF,TGTGCCTGGAGTCGAGAGGTGAACACTGAAGCTTTCTTT
.,TRBV6-5,TRBJ1-2,TRBD1,CASSTRQGESGYTF,TGTGCCAGCAGTACCAGACAGGGGGAATCTGGCTACACCTTC
.,TRBV28,TRBJ2-7,.,CASSQGGLVRYEQYF,TGTGCCAGCAGCCAGGGGGGACTAGTGCGCTACGAGCAGTACTTC
.,TRBV28,TRBJ1-4,TRBD1,CASSLPTGGTNEKLFF,TGTGCCAGCAGTTTACCAACAGGGGGCACTAATGAAAAACTGTTTTTT
few,TRBV7-9,TRBJ2-7,TRBD2,CASSRAAGGLYEQYF,TGTGCCAGCAGCCGCGCCGCGGGAGGCCTCTACGAGCAGTACTTC
.,TRBV15,TRBJ2-7,TRBD1,CATNPDRVRDEQYF,TGTGCCACTAACCCTGACAGGGTGAGGGACGAGCAGTACTTC
.,TRBV2,TRBJ1-5,.,CASSEAGTGNQPQHF,TGTGCCAGCAGTGAGGCAGGGACTGGCAATCAGCCCCAGCATTTT
.,TRBV6-5,TRBJ1-5,.,CASSSVNNQPQHF,TGTGCCAGCAGTTCAGTAAACAATCAGCCCCAGCATTTT
once,TRBV4-1,TRBJ2-1,TRBD2,CASSQDPPMAGAYNEQFF,TGCGCCAGCAGCCAAGACCCCCCTATGGCGGGAGCCTACAATGAGCAGTTCTTC
many,TRBV2,TRBJ2-2,TRBD1,CASRGTGGGPAGELFF,TGTGCCAGCAGAGGGACAGGGGGAGGCCCCGCCGGGGAGCTGTTTTTT
.,TRBV11-2,TRBJ2-5,TRBD2,CASSQTSGFQETQYF,TGCGCCAGCAGCCAGACTAGCGGCTTCCAAGAGACCCAGTACTTC
.,TRBV7-2,TRBJ2-3,TRBD2,CASSLAPAGGLGADTQYF,TGTGCCAGCAGCTTAGCGCCAGCGGGAGGGCTCGGGGCAGATACGCAGTATTTT
.,TRBV7-6,TRBJ2-3,TRBD2,CASSPLAGGGTDTQYF,TGTGCCAGCAGCCCTTTAGCGGGAGGTGGAACAGATACGCAGTATTTT
.,TRBV28,TRBJ1-2,.,CASSKDTYGYTF,TGTGCCAGCAGTAAGGACACCTATGGCTACACCTTC
.,TRBV4-1,TRBJ1-1,.,CASSQVIQVNAEAFF,TGCGCCAGCAGCCAAGTAATCCAGGTAAACGCTGAAGCTTTCTTT
once,TRBV9,TRBJ2-3,TRBD2,CASSVWASGSTDTQYF,TGTGCCAGCAGCGTATGGGCTAGCGGGAGTACAGATACGCAGTATTTT
.,TRBV5-6,TRBJ2-7,TRBD1,CASSRTGVVSYEQYF,TGTGCCAGCAGTCGAACAGGGGTCGTCTCCTACGAGCAGTACTTC
once,TRBV28,TRBJ2-1,TRBD2,CASSPLGGRAPNEQFF,TGTGCCAGCAGTCCCTTGGGAGGGAGAGCACCAAATGAGCAGTTCTTC
.,TRBV6-5,TRBJ2-7,TRBD1,CASTGQGDEQYF,TGTGCCAGCACCGGACAGGGCGACGAGCAGTACTTC
.,TRBV13,TRBJ2-7,TRBD1,CASSQGTGGPYEQYF,TGTGCCAGCAGCCAAGGGACAGGGGGCCCCTACGAGCAGTACTTC
.,TRBV6-5,TRBJ2-5,TRBD2,CASSYSAGGETQYF,TGTGCCAGCAGTTACTCAGCGGGAGGCGAGACCCAGTACTTC
.,TRBV7-3,TRBJ2-7,.,CASSRDGSSYEQYF,TGTGCCAGCAGCAGGGACGGGAGCTCCTACGAGCAGTACTTC
.,TRBV2,TRBJ2-2,.,CASSEVIGANTGELFF,TGTGCCAGCAGTGAAGTTATAGGGGCGAACACCGGGGAGCTGTTTTTT
.,TRBV6-5,TRBJ2-7,TRBD2,CASSYFGTSGSYEQYF,TGTGCCAGCAGTTACTTCGGGACTAGCGGATCCTACGAGCAGTACTTC
.,TRBV7-2,TRBJ2-3,.,CASSLERATDTQYF,TGTGCCAGCAGCTTAGAGAGGGCCACAGATACGCAGTATTTT